This T cell receptor beta chain was identified during a study of T cells in localized non-small cell lung cancer. The CDR3 has 13 amino acids. Trimming left V 5 bases short and J 1 base short, with 8 bases between. Looked up from germline, CDR1 is SGHVS and CDR2 is FNYEAQ. The assay was immunoSEQ multiplex PCR, and TCRdb's table has in-frame clones only and misses some. This sample carries tens of thousands of clones, over 60% of them seen once, and the ten largest clones take over 15%. V usage is TRBV7-6 and J usage is TRBJ1-1; no reliable D call. The origin of this receptor is a man aged 40 to 69 with stage II squamous cell lung carcinoma. The sequences come from PBMCs, collected before any cancer treatment. This CDR3 is CASSPGGNTEAFF. In DNA form, the CDR3 reads TGTGCCAGCAGCCCCGGAGGGAACACTGAAGCTTTCTTT.